This T cell receptor beta chain was identified in a study of blood T cell repertoires in COVID-19. About the research overall: From the United States, Italy and Spain came samples of acute and convalescent COVID-19. From T cells, B-cell-depleted T cells, or PBMCs came the material, which was cDNA or gDNA.

This clone was detected a few times. The authors' processing: Reference gene primers were amplified, and this amplification served to estimate nucleated cell counts. Produced via immunoSEQ multiplex PCR; TCRdb's table is partial and in-frame only. The V and J calls and clone size come from that table; D and trimming were worked out from the DNA. The sample has almost 50,000 clones; 79% are singletons. The CDR3 is 13 amino acids. Trimming removed 6 bases at V and 3 bases at J, with 12 bases between. Looked up from germline, CDR1 is MNHEY and CDR2 is SVGAGI. This TCR came from a man aged 70-80 years with acute or convalescent COVID-19. Specimen: peripheral blood. V is TRBV6-5 and J is TRBJ2-7; tentatively, D is TRBD2 (5 bases). The CDR3: CASSTTRDYEQYF. In DNA, the CDR3 is TGTGCCAGCAGCACAACCCGGGACTACGAGCAGTACTTC.